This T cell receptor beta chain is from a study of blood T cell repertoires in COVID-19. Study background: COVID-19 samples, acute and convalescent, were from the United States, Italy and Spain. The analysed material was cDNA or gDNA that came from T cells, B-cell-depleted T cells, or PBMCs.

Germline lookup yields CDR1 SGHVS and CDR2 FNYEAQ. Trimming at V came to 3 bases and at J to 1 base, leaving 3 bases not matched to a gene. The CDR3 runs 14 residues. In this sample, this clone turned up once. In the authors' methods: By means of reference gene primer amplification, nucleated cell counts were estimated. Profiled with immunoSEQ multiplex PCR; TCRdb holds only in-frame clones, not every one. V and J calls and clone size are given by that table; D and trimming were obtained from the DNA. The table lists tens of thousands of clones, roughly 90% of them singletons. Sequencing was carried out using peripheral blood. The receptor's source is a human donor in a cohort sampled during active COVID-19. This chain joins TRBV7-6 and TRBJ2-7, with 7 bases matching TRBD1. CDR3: CASSLTGFSYEQYF. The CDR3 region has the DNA TGTGCCAGCAGCTTGACAGGGTTTTCCTACGAGCAGTACTTC.